This is a list of T cell receptor beta chains from one sample in a study of cytomegalovirus exposure and HLA in healthy donors. Clones were read by immunoSEQ multiplex PCR, and TCRdb kept only the in-frame ones, dropping some. The sample shows 200,000 or so clones, 83% of them seen only once. Sequencing used PBMCs. Every receptor here comes from a woman in her late teens or twenties in good health and CMV-seronegative. Both conserved end residues are part of each CDR3. Each record gives: D gene, clone size, V gene, J gene, CDR3 protein, CDR3 DNA. D genes are given only for firm matches. Clone size, where shown, is once, few, many, or a class for clones that have expanded.

D: -; size: -; V: TRBV6-1; J: TRBJ1-1; CDR3: CASSSPSGAFF; DNA: TGTGCCAGCAGTTCTCCAAGTGGAGCTTTCTTT
D: -; size: once; V: TRBV28; J: TRBJ2-5; CDR3: CASSLFVPEQETQYF; DNA: TGTGCCAGCAGTTTATTCGTCCCAGAGCAAGAGACCCAGTACTTC
D: -; size: -; V: TRBV15; J: TRBJ2-7; CDR3: CATSRLIAVGEQYF; DNA: TGTGCCACCAGCAGACTCATAGCGGTAGGCGAGCAGTACTTC
D: -; size: -; V: TRBV9; J: TRBJ1-6; CDR3: CASSVGGSYNSPLHF; DNA: TGTGCCAGCAGCGTAGGCGGCAGCTATAATTCACCCCTCCACTTT
D: -; size: -; V: TRBV2; J: TRBJ2-6; CDR3: CAGGTGANVLTF; DNA: TGTGCCGGGGGGACTGGGGCCAACGTCCTGACTTTC
D: -; size: few; V: TRBV27; J: TRBJ1-1; CDR3: CASSLRQGRVTEAFF; DNA: TGTGCCAGCAGTTTGCGGCAGGGGAGAGTCACTGAAGCTTTCTTT
D: TRBD2; size: -; V: TRBV9; J: TRBJ2-3; CDR3: CASSVGLAGRTDTQYF; DNA: TGTGCCAGCAGCGTAGGCCTAGCGGGGAGGACAGATACGCAGTATTTT
D: -; size: once; V: TRBV5-1; J: TRBJ2-2; CDR3: CASSAGEGGELFF; DNA: TGCGCCAGCAGCGCAGGGGAAGGCGGGGAGCTGTTTTTT
D: TRBD1; size: -; V: TRBV5-1; J: TRBJ1-1; CDR3: CASRGGTANTEAFF; DNA: TGCGCCAGCAGAGGCGGGACAGCGAACACTGAAGCTTTCTTT
D: TRBD1; size: -; V: TRBV9; J: TRBJ2-7; CDR3: CASSDPGEGGDSDYEQYF; DNA: TGTGCCAGCAGCGATCCAGGAGAAGGGGGCGACTCCGACTACGAGCAGTACTTC
D: TRBD1; size: -; V: TRBV2; J: TRBJ2-2; CDR3: CASSRQGAMDTGELFF; DNA: TGTGCCAGCAGCCGTCAGGGGGCGATGGACACCGGGGAGCTGTTTTTT
D: -; size: -; V: TRBV2; J: TRBJ1-4; CDR3: CASRETPGISNEKLFF; DNA: TGTGCCAGCAGAGAAACCCCAGGGATTTCTAATGAAAAACTGTTTTTT
D: TRBD2; size: -; V: TRBV11-2; J: TRBJ2-2; CDR3: CASSSSGGNTGELFF; DNA: TGTGCCAGCAGTTCTAGCGGGGGAAACACCGGGGAGCTGTTTTTT
D: -; size: -; V: TRBV30; J: TRBJ2-7; CDR3: CAWRGFGPYEQYF; DNA: TGTGCCTGGAGGGGATTCGGTCCCTACGAGCAGTACTTC
D: -; size: -; V: TRBV5-6; J: TRBJ1-3; CDR3: CASSSGMAGNTIYF; DNA: TGTGCCAGCAGCTCAGGGATGGCTGGAAACACCATATATTTT
D: TRBD1; size: -; V: TRBV27; J: TRBJ2-4; CDR3: CASSSHRGNIQYF; DNA: TGTGCCAGCAGTTCCCACAGGGGAAACATTCAGTACTTC
D: -; size: -; V: TRBV15; J: TRBJ1-1; CDR3: CATSRGLGEGNTEAFF; DNA: TGTGCCACCAGCAGAGGACTGGGAGAGGGGAACACTGAAGCTTTCTTT
D: -; size: -; V: TRBV5-1; J: TRBJ2-7; CDR3: CASSFGRAYEQYF; DNA: TGCGCCAGCAGCTTTGGCAGGGCCTACGAGCAGTACTTC
D: -; size: -; V: TRBV1; J: TRBJ2-7; CDR3: CTSSQYPGLPLSYEQYF; DNA: TGCACCAGCAGCCAATATCCGGGCCTGCCCTTGTCCTACGAGCAGTACTTC
D: -; size: -; V: TRBV10-3; J: TRBJ1-2; CDR3: CAIKGETGGNYGYTF; DNA: TGTGCCATCAAAGGCGAGACGGGGGGAAACTATGGCTACACCTTC
D: -; size: -; V: TRBV27; J: TRBJ1-2; CDR3: CASSFLSQSTHYGYTF; DNA: TGTGCCAGCAGTTTTTTATCCCAAAGTACACACTATGGCTACACCTTC
D: -; size: -; V: TRBV6-4; J: TRBJ1-5; CDR3: CARIQGLFNQPQHF; DNA: TGTGCCAGGATTCAGGGTCTCTTCAATCAGCCCCAGCATTTT
D: -; size: -; V: TRBV25-1; J: TRBJ1-5; CDR3: CASSDSTQPQHF; DNA: TGTGCCAGCAGTGATTCCACTCAGCCCCAGCATTTT
D: -; size: -; V: TRBV29-1; J: TRBJ1-1; CDR3: CSACGQLNTEAFF; DNA: TGCAGCGCATGCGGACAGTTGAACACTGAAGCTTTCTTT
D: TRBD2; size: -; V: TRBV5-6; J: TRBJ2-1; CDR3: CASSSRRLAGDGLDEQFF; DNA: TGTGCCAGCAGCTCCCGACGACTAGCGGGAGATGGCCTCGATGAGCAGTTCTTC
D: -; size: -; V: TRBV2; J: TRBJ2-2; CDR3: CASSDDTGELFF; DNA: TGTGCCAGCAGTGACGACACCGGGGAGCTGTTTTTT
D: -; size: once; V: TRBV6-5; J: TRBJ2-7; CDR3: CASSPSGHEQYF; DNA: TGTGCCAGCAGTCCAAGTGGGCACGAGCAGTACTTC
D: -; size: -; V: TRBV5-6; J: TRBJ2-3; CDR3: CASSYGGGAGTDTQYF; DNA: TGTGCCAGCAGCTATGGAGGTGGGGCTGGCACAGATACGCAGTATTTT
D: -; size: -; V: TRBV7-6; J: TRBJ2-7; CDR3: CASSLAGTGSYEQYF; DNA: TGTGCCAGCAGCTTAGCCGGGACTGGCTCCTACGAGCAGTACTTC
D: TRBD1; size: -; V: TRBV29-1; J: TRBJ1-1; CDR3: CSVVGTGEITEAFF; DNA: TGCAGCGTTGTAGGGACAGGGGAAATCACTGAAGCTTTCTTT
D: -; size: few; V: TRBV19; J: TRBJ1-1; CDR3: CATSGAEAFF; DNA: TGTGCCACCTCAGGGGCTGAAGCTTTCTTT
D: TRBD1; size: -; V: TRBV5-1; J: TRBJ2-7; CDR3: CASSLGTADDYEQYF; DNA: TGCGCCAGCAGCCTGGGGACAGCGGACGACTACGAGCAGTACTTC
D: -; size: -; V: TRBV2; J: TRBJ2-7; CDR3: CASTQTPEQYF; DNA: TGTGCCAGCACCCAGACCCCCGAGCAGTACTTC
D: TRBD1; size: -; V: TRBV25-1; J: TRBJ2-1; CDR3: CASSAGTGPYNEQFF; DNA: TGTGCCAGCAGCGCCGGGACAGGGCCCTACAATGAGCAGTTCTTC
D: TRBD1; size: -; V: TRBV5-1; J: TRBJ2-2; CDR3: CASSPGGAAGELFF; DNA: TGCGCCAGCAGTCCAGGGGGCGCTGCCGGGGAGCTGTTTTTT
D: TRBD2; size: -; V: TRBV13; J: TRBJ2-1; CDR3: CASSLAIAGGFNEQFF; DNA: TGTGCCAGCAGCTTAGCAATAGCGGGGGGTTTCAATGAGCAGTTCTTC
D: -; size: -; V: TRBV28; J: TRBJ1-5; CDR3: CASSTNRERPQHF; DNA: TGTGCCAGCAGTACCAACAGGGAACGGCCCCAGCATTTT
D: TRBD2; size: once; V: TRBV4-1; J: TRBJ2-1; CDR3: CASSQVLLRERAYNEQFF; DNA: TGCGCCAGCAGCCAAGTGTTGCTGCGGGAGCGCGCCTACAATGAGCAGTTCTTC
D: -; size: -; V: TRBV5-1; J: TRBJ1-1; CDR3: CASSLDGVNTEAFF; DNA: TGCGCCAGCAGCTTGGATGGGGTGAACACTGAAGCTTTCTTT
D: -; size: -; V: TRBV16; J: TRBJ2-5; CDR3: CASSQLETQYF; DNA: TGTGCCAGCAGCCAATTAGAGACCCAGTACTTC
D: -; size: -; V: TRBV7-2; J: TRBJ1-5; CDR3: CASSRTDSNQPQHF; DNA: TGTGCCAGCAGCAGGACGGATAGCAATCAGCCCCAGCATTTT
D: -; size: -; V: TRBV9; J: TRBJ2-3; CDR3: CASSVVGLRADTQYF; DNA: TGTGCCAGCAGCGTAGTAGGGCTACGGGCAGATACGCAGTATTTT
D: TRBD1; size: -; V: TRBV27; J: TRBJ1-4; CDR3: CASSASGTGAGLFF; DNA: TGTGCCAGCAGTGCGTCCGGGACAGGGGCTGGACTGTTTTTT
D: TRBD2; size: once; V: TRBV18; J: TRBJ2-1; CDR3: CASSPPGLADGNEQFF; DNA: TGTGCCAGCTCACCACCCGGACTAGCGGATGGGAATGAGCAGTTCTTC
D: TRBD1; size: once; V: TRBV27; J: TRBJ1-2; CDR3: CASSLSLEGAFYGYTF; DNA: TGTGCCAGCAGTTTATCGCTCGAGGGGGCTTTCTATGGCTACACCTTC
D: -; size: -; V: TRBV27; J: TRBJ1-2; CDR3: CASSRTDYYGYTF; DNA: TGTGCCAGCAGTCGGACAGATTACTATGGCTACACCTTC
D: TRBD1; size: -; V: TRBV5-6; J: TRBJ1-2; CDR3: CASSLAKDRGSLTYGYTF; DNA: TGTGCCAGCAGCTTGGCAAAGGACAGGGGCTCACTCACTTATGGCTACACCTTC
D: TRBD2; size: -; V: TRBV11-2; J: TRBJ2-1; CDR3: CASRPTSGLTYNEQFF; DNA: TGTGCCAGCAGACCTACTAGCGGTCTCACCTACAATGAGCAGTTCTTC
D: TRBD1; size: -; V: TRBV29-1; J: TRBJ1-5; CDR3: CSTTPGGSQNQPQHF; DNA: TGCAGTACTACCCCAGGGGGATCCCAAAATCAGCCCCAGCATTTT
D: TRBD1; size: -; V: TRBV14; J: TRBJ1-6; CDR3: CASSLQGAWGRTPLHF; DNA: TGTGCCAGCAGCCTACAGGGGGCATGGGGAAGGACACCCCTCCACTTT
D: -; size: -; V: TRBV9; J: TRBJ2-7; CDR3: CASSVVETGRDEQYF; DNA: TGTGCCAGCAGCGTAGTGGAGACAGGTCGGGACGAGCAGTACTTC
D: TRBD1; size: -; V: TRBV29-1; J: TRBJ1-2; CDR3: CSAGTGPLDGYTF; DNA: TGCAGCGCCGGGACAGGGCCTCTGGATGGCTACACCTTC
D: TRBD1; size: -; V: TRBV28; J: TRBJ1-1; CDR3: CASSIGAGRGTTEAFF; DNA: TGTGCCAGCAGTATAGGTGCCGGCAGGGGGACCACTGAAGCTTTCTTT